The 20 T cell receptor beta chains reported below all come from one sample, sequenced in a study of shared clonotypes between healthy human individuals. Profiling relied on immunoSEQ multiplex PCR, and the TCRdb table lists in-frame clones only, not all of them. Among about 1 million clones listed, around four fifths were seen once. The material sequenced was memory CD4+ T cells sorted from blood. Subset indicated: CD45RA-negative fraction. Receptors were obtained from a man aged 18 to 30 in good health.

This clone was observed a few times. V usage is TRBV5-1 and J usage is TRBJ2-3; the D gene is possibly TRBD2 (5 bases). V was cut by 1 base and J by 2 bases, with 14 bases left in between. Per the germline V gene, CDR1 is SGHRS and CDR2 is YFSETQ. The CDR3 sequence is 16 residues long. The CDR3 DNA reads as TGCGCCAGCAGCTTGTCCAGCGGTTCTTACACAGATACGCAGTATTTT. This translates into CASSLSSGSYTDTQYF.

The chain has TRBV9 and TRBJ1-2; maybe TRBD1 (6 bases). The V end lost 0 bases, the J end lost 2 bases, and 11 bases lay between the germline ends. This CDR3 contains 15 residues. Looked up from germline, CDR1 is SGDLS and CDR2 is YYNGEE. The CDR3 coding sequence is TGTGCCAGCAGCGTAGACGGGACACCGAACTATGGCTACACCTTC. Its translation: CASSVDGTPNYGYTF.

The chain employs TRBV5-1 and TRBJ1-1, with D possibly TRBD1 on 5 matching bases. V was shortened by 4 bases and J by 0 bases, with 13 bases between the two germline ends. The germline V gene encodes CDR1 SGHRS and CDR2 YFSETQ. This CDR3 spans 15 amino acids. The CDR3 region is CASSPRTDMNTEAFF. CDR3 DNA sequence: TGCGCCAGCAGCCCGAGGACGGACATGAACACTGAAGCTTTCTTT.

The V call is TRBV5-5, the J call TRBJ2-7; 9 nucleotides agree with TRBD1. There are 13 residues in the CDR3. Germline V CDR1 and CDR2: SGHKS, YYEKEE (reference sequence). V shed 4 bases and J 4 bases; nucleotides not matched to a gene: 3. This chain's CDR3 is CASSTTGGYEQYF. The CDR3, as DNA: TGTGCCAGCAGCACGACAGGGGGGTACGAGCAGTACTTC.

This clone turned up a few times. V is TRBV6-6 and J is TRBJ1-6, with unresolved D. The CDR3 length is 12 residues. The germline gives CDR1 MNHNY, CDR2 SVGAGI (reference sequence). Trimming cost V 2 bases and J 14 bases, with 10 bases left between them. This chain's CDR3 is CASSYGSYSLHF. CDR3 nucleotide sequence: TGTGCCAGCAGTTACGGGAGCTATTCCCTCCACTTT.

The V gene is TRBV7-9, the J gene TRBJ1-3, with D possibly being TRBD1 (5 bases). V lost 2 bases and J lost 8, with 13 bases in between. The germline CDR1 and CDR2 sequences are SEHNR and FQNEAQ (reference sequence). The CDR3 loop spans 14 amino acids. The CDR3 protein is CASSLSGAEYTIYF. The CDR3 nucleotides are TGTGCCAGCAGCTTATCCGGGGCCGAATACACCATATATTTT. Looking up the rest from reference TRBV7-9 and TRBJ1-3 gives the full variable domain: DTGVSQNPRHKITKRGQNVTFRCDPISEHNRLYWYRQTLGQGPEFLTYFQNEAQLEKSRLLSDRFSAERPKGSFSTLEIQRTEQGDSAMYLCASSLSGAEYTIYFGEGSWLTVV.

The rearrangement uses TRBV10-3 and TRBJ2-7, with 10 positions matching TRBD2. This CDR3 has 16 residues. V shed 8 bases, J shed 0 bases, and the junction held 10 bases outside the gene matches. Looked up from germline, CDR1 is ENHRY and CDR2 is SYGVKD. The CDR3 bases are TGTGCCATCGGGCTAGCGGGAGATGGGCCCTCCTACGAGCAGTACTTC. It specifies CAIGLAGDGPSYEQYF.

This rearrangement joins TRBV5-1 to TRBJ2-2, with D uncertain. Germline values: CDR1 SGHRS, CDR2 YFSETQ. CDR3 size: 14 residues. The V end was cut by 0 bases, the J end by 6 bases, with 9 bases between. Here the CDR3 reads CASSLEAAAGELFF. The CDR3 bases are TGCGCCAGCAGCTTGGAGGCGGCAGCCGGGGAGCTGTTTTTT.

This clone turned up a few times. The chain is built from TRBV28 and TRBJ1-4; D remains unclear. The V end was cut by 4 bases, the J end by 4 bases, with 10 bases between. CDR1 is MDHEN and CDR2 is SYDVKM in the germline V gene. The CDR3 covers 14 residues. Written as DNA, the CDR3 is TGTGCCAGCAGTTACAGTTTCCTTAATGAAAAACTGTTTTTT. It is translated as CASSYSFLNEKLFF.

This clone was detected only once. The V and J genes are TRBV9 and TRBJ1-1; TRBD1 aligns across 8 bases. Trimming at V came to 3 bases and at J to 3 bases, leaving 7 bases not matched to a gene. Germline V gene lookup returns CDR1 SGDLS and CDR2 YYNGEE. The CDR3 is 15 amino acids. CDR3 nucleotides: TGTGCCAGCAGCGCCCCGGACAGGGTCGACACTGAAGCTTTCTTT. Its protein product is CASSAPDRVDTEAFF.

This clone showed up just once. This chain joins TRBV9 and TRBJ2-1, with D possibly matching TRBD2 (6 bases). The CDR3 runs 11 residues. The germline CDR1 and CDR2 sequences are SGDLS and YYNGEE. V was pared by 6 bases and J by 9 bases, with 10 bases between. The CDR3 DNA sequence: TGTGCCAGCAACATGGGGGGTGAGCAGTTCTTC. It is translated as CASNMGGEQFF.

The chain links TRBV10-3 to TRBJ2-7; 13 bases align to TRBD2. Trimming cost V 5 bases and J 5 bases; bases outside gene matches: 6. The germline CDR1 and CDR2 sequences are ENHRY and SYGVKD. The CDR3 loop spans 15 amino acids. The CDR3 DNA is TGTGCCATCAGTCCCGGGACTAGCGGGGTCGACGAGCAGTACTTC. Protein: CAISPGTSGVDEQYF.

The rearrangement joins TRBV10-3 to TRBJ2-1; 8 bases align to TRBD1. This CDR3 spans 15 amino acids. Per the germline V gene, CDR1 is ENHRY and CDR2 is SYGVKD. J gave up 6 bases and V 2 bases, and 6 bases lay outside the gene matches. This CDR3 is CAISEGPTGGNEQFF. The CDR3 DNA sequence: TGTGCCATCAGTGAGGGACCTACAGGGGGCAATGAGCAGTTCTTC.

This sequence joins TRBV19 and TRBJ2-5, with a tentative D call TRBD1 (5 bases). CDR1 and CDR2 from the germline V gene are LNHDA and SQIVND (reference sequence). The CDR3 loop spans 14 amino acids. Trimming shortened V by 3 bases and J by 6 bases, and 14 bases separated the two germline ends. DNA of the CDR3: TGTGCCAGTAGTATGGAAACAGGCGGTAAGACCCAGTACTTC. Translated, it gives CASSMETGGKTQYF.

This clone was picked up a small number of times. The chain has TRBV7-9 and TRBJ2-3; 12 bases align to TRBD1. The V gene end was trimmed by 3 bases and the J gene end by 3 bases; junction bases not matched to a gene: 7. The CDR3 is made up of 17 amino acids. Germline loops: CDR1 SEHNR, CDR2 FQNEAQ (reference sequence). The CDR3 is CASSFYGTGGKTDTQYF. The CDR3 region has the DNA TGTGCCAGCAGCTTTTACGGGACAGGGGGCAAAACAGATACGCAGTATTTT.

The chain joins TRBV29-1 to TRBJ1-2; D is ambiguous. The V end lost 2 bases, the J end lost 7 bases, and 11 bases lay between the germline ends. The CDR3 spans 12 residues. The germline V gene has CDR1 SQVTM and CDR2 ANQGSEA. CDR3 sequence reads: CSVEKSRGGYTF. Written as DNA, the CDR3 is TGCAGCGTTGAAAAGTCCCGGGGTGGCTACACCTTC.

The V call is TRBV7-9, the J call TRBJ2-3; 10 nucleotides match TRBD2. With 1 base clipped from V and 1 base from J, the junction kept 8 bases outside the gene matches. Germline lookup yields CDR1 SEHNR and CDR2 FQNEAQ (reference sequence). There are 18 residues in the CDR3. CDR3 sequence (DNA): TGTGCCAGCAGCTTAGGCCGGGCCGGGACTAGCGGCACAGATACGCAGTATTTT. It translates to CASSLGRAGTSGTDTQYF.

This clone was counted many times. Other DNA sequences of this sample code for an identical CDR3. The chain links TRBV5-4 to TRBJ1-2; maybe TRBD1 (5 bases). CDR1 SGHNT and CDR2 YYREEE come from the germline V gene (reference sequence). The CDR3 contains 13 residues. Trimming left V 0 bases short and J 2 bases short, with 5 bases between. The CDR3 protein is CASSLAGNYGYTF. CDR3 DNA sequence: TGTGCCAGCAGCTTGGCAGGGAACTATGGCTACACCTTC. Filled out from reference TRBV5-4 and TRBJ1-2, the complete variable domain reads ETGVTQSPTHLIKTRGQQVTLRCSSQSGHNTVSWYQQALGQGPQFIFQYYREEENGRGNFPPRFSGLQFPNYSSELNVNALELDDSALYLCASSLAGNYGYTFGSGTRLTVV.

This clone has just a few counts. At one of its ends the junction is not consistent with the germline gene, which may arise from a read error. This chain connects TRBV28 to TRBJ1-1; no definite D call. CDR1 and CDR2 from the germline V gene are MDHEN and SYDVKM. The CDR3 is made up of 16 amino acids. The CDR3 sequence is CASGFRWEDENTEAFF. The CDR3 nucleotides read TGTGCCAGCGGTTTTAGGTGGGAAGATGAGAACACTGAAGCTTTCTTT.

Note on this clone: This specimen includes other DNA sequences encoding the same CDR3. The chain couples TRBV7-8 to TRBJ2-7; possible D gene TRBD1, 6 bases. This CDR3 spans 13 amino acids. Trimming removed 1 base from V and 5 bases from J, with 9 bases in between. Germline-derived CDR1 and CDR2 are SGHVS and FQNEAQ. CDR3 nucleotides: TGTGCCAGCAGCTTAGGGACAGTGAACGAGCAGTACTTC. Its protein product is CASSLGTVNEQYF. The full variable domain, completed using reference TRBV7-8 and TRBJ2-7, is GAGVSQSPRYKVAKRGQDVALRCDPISGHVSLFWYQQALGQGPEFLTYFQNEAQLDKSGLPSDRFFAERPEGSVSTLKIQRTQQEDSAVYLCASSLGTVNEQYFGPGTRLTVT.